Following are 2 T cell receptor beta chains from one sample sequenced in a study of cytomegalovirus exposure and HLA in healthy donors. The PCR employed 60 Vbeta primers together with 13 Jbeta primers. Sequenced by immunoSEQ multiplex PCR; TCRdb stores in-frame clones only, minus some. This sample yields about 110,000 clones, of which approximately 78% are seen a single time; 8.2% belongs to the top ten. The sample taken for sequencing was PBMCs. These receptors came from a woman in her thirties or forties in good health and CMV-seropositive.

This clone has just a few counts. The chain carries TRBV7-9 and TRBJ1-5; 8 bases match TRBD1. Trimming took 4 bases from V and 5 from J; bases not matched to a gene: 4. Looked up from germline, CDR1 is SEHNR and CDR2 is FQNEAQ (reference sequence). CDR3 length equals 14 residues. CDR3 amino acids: CASSSDRVDQPQHF. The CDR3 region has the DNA TGTGCCAGCAGCTCGGACAGGGTGGATCAGCCCCAGCATTTT.

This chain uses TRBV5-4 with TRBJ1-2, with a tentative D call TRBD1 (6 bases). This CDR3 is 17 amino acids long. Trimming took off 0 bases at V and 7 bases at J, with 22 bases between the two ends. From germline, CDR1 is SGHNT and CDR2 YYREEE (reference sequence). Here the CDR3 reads CASSLAPGTMADSGYTF. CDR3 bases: TGTGCCAGCAGCTTGGCCCCCGGGACAATGGCGGACTCTGGCTACACCTTC. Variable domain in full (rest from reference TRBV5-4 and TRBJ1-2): ETGVTQSPTHLIKTRGQQVTLRCSSQSGHNTVSWYQQALGQGPQFIFQYYREEENGRGNFPPRFSGLQFPNYSSELNVNALELDDSALYLCASSLAPGTMADSGYTFGSGTRLTVV.